The next 8 T cell receptor beta chains were all read from a single sample in a study of a mutant IDH1 vaccine in newly diagnosed glioma. Sequencing was performed with immunoSEQ multiplex PCR; in TCRdb, only in-frame clones are kept and a portion is missing. The table includes about 35,000 clones, approximately 90% detected once. Sample time point: baseline, week 1 (first vaccination visit). Documented treatment: pre-vaccination baseline after standard-of-care therapy. Sequencing used PBMCs, obtained from a glioma patient treated with radiotherapy, temozolomide or both. Receptors originate from a woman aged 40 to 50 with glioma.

The rearrangement joins TRBV10-2 to TRBJ2-7, with D perhaps being TRBD1 or TRBD2 (7 bases each). Germline V CDR1 and CDR2: WSHSY, SAAADI. V dropped 8 bases and J dropped 0 bases, with 14 bases sitting between them. CDR3 length: 14 amino acids. The CDR3 nucleotides read TGCGCCAGCCAGTCAGGGGGGGACTCCTACGAGCAGTACTTC. Its protein product is CASQSGGDSYEQYF.

The V and J genes are TRBV5-4 and TRBJ1-1; 11 nucleotides agree with TRBD1. The length of the CDR3 is 16 residues. CDR1 SGHNT and CDR2 YYREEE come from the germline V gene (reference sequence). V dropped 4 bases and J dropped 1; count of bases not matched to a gene: 6. The CDR3 sequence is CASSQIGQGANTEAFF. Written as DNA, the CDR3 is TGTGCCAGCAGCCAGATCGGACAGGGGGCGAACACTGAAGCTTTCTTT.

The chain joins TRBV9 to TRBJ2-7, with 7 bases that match TRBD2. V trimming: 0 bases; J trimming: 3 bases; junction bases outside the gene matches: 6. This CDR3 region has 15 residues. CDR1 is SGDLS, CDR2 YYNGEE, per germline. The CDR3 DNA reads TGTGCCAGCAGCGTAGGCGGGGCTAGCGGCTACGAGCAGTACTTC. As protein: CASSVGGASGYEQYF. Drawing the rest from reference TRBV9 and TRBJ2-7, the complete variable domain is DSGVTQTPKHLITATGQRVTLRCSPRSGDLSVYWYQQSLDQGLQFLIQYYNGEERAKGNILERFSAQQFPDLHSELNLSSLELGDSALYFCASSVGGASGYEQYFGPGTRLTVT.

The V gene is TRBV10-1, the J gene TRBJ1-4, with D perhaps matching TRBD1 (5 bases). This CDR3 contains 14 residues. The V gene's germline CDR1 is WNHNN and CDR2 SYGVQD (reference sequence). Between the trimmed V and J ends, which lost 8 bases and 7 bases, there was a span of 17 bases. The CDR3 DNA sequence: TGCGCCAGCCCTAGCGGGGGGTTTTGTGAAAAACTGTTTTTT. It codes for CASPSGGFCEKLFF.

V usage is TRBV4-1 and J usage is TRBJ2-5; D tentatively fits TRBD1 or TRBD2 (8 bases each). Germline-derived CDR1 and CDR2 are MGHRA and YSYEKL. The V and J ends lost 3 bases and 1 base respectively, with 18 bases between them. The CDR3 loop spans 17 amino acids. In DNA form, the CDR3 reads TGCGCCAGCAGCCACCCCTCGGGGGGGACAGGCCAAGAGACCCAGTACTTC. Protein product: CASSHPSGGTGQETQYF.

The chain links TRBV4-2 to TRBJ2-7, with D perhaps matching TRBD1 or TRBD2 (5 bases each). Trimming stripped 3 bases from V and 6 bases from J, with 21 bases between. The CDR3 length is 16 residues. Germline values: CDR1 LGHNA, CDR2 YNFKEQ. CDR3 sequence reads: CASSQGTAAGQGEQYF. CDR3 sequence (DNA): TGTGCCAGCAGCCAGGGGACGGCGGCGGGCCAGGGCGAGCAGTACTTC.

The chain employs TRBV2 and TRBJ1-5; no clear D gene. The CDR3 runs to 13 residues. V lost 6 bases and J lost 0, with 6 bases in between. Germline V gene data show CDR1 as SNHLY and CDR2 as FYNNEI. In nucleotides, the CDR3 is TGTGCCAGCAGACGGGATAGCAATCAGCCCCAGCATTTT. Translating it yields CASRRDSNQPQHF.

This chain uses TRBV6-5 with TRBJ2-1; D tentatively fits TRBD1 or TRBD2 (5 bases each). Germline V gene lookup returns CDR1 MNHEY and CDR2 SVGAGI. V shed 8 bases and J shed 6 bases, with 11 bases lying between them. The CDR3 has 12 amino acids. CDR3 region: CASEGIGNEQFF. CDR3 coding DNA: TGTGCCAGCGAGGGGATTGGCAATGAGCAGTTCTTC.